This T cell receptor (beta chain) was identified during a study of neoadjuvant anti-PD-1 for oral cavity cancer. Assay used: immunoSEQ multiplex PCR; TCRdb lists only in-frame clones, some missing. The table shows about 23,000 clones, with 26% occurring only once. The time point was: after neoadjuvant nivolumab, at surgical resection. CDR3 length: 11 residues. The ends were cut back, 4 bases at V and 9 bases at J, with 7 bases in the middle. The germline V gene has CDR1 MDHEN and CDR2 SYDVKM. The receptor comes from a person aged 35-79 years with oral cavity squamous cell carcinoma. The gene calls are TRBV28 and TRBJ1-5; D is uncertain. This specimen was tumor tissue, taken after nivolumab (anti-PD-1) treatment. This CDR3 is CASSSPWPQHF. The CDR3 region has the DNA TGTGCCAGCAGTTCCCCATGGCCCCAGCATTTT.